The subject of this entry is one T cell receptor (beta chain). Its antigen remains unknown. This sample was taken from a study of OX40 agonist ivuxolimab in advanced cancers. Study in general: The mean age was approximately 60 years, ranging from about 20 to 79, with 65% to 90% of participants male.

The protocol was immunoSEQ multiplex PCR, while the TCRdb copy is restricted to in-frame clones and leaves out a portion. The data show about 73,000 clones, about nine tenths seen once. The CDR3 runs to 17 residues. V gave up 1 base and J gave up 0 bases; unmatched junction bases: 1. The germline V gene has CDR1 SNHLY and CDR2 FYNNEI. General study findings and limits: Normalized expansion of T-cell clones was also low for some nonresponders.

The sequenced sample was CD4+ or CD8+ T cells sorted from blood, obtained in a trial of the OX40 agonist ivuxolimab. The clonotype was recovered from an adult with an advanced solid tumor such as melanoma, head and neck, liver or kidney cancer. The chain is built from TRBV2 and TRBJ2-6, with 9 bases identical to TRBD2. CDR3 amino acids: CASSEETSGSGANVLTF. As DNA, the CDR3 is TGTGCCAGCAGTGAAGAGACTAGCGGCTCTGGGGCCAACGTCCTGACTTTC.